A selection of T cell receptor beta chains follows, all from one sample in a study of T cell responses to AZD1222 COVID-19 vaccine. Profiled with immunoSEQ multiplex PCR; TCRdb holds only in-frame clones, not every one. The table includes 100,000 to 130,000 clones, about 86% detected once. Material: peripheral blood, obtained on day 0 of AZD1222 vaccination. Receptor source: an adult in good health. CDR3s leave out the opening cysteine and the closing phenylalanine or tryptophan. A D gene is named only where the DNA matches it firmly.

d_call,v_call,j_call,cdr3_aa
TRBD2,TRBV18,TRBJ2-7,ASSPPASGSYEQY
-,TRBV30,TRBJ2-7,AWSAGSSSYEQY
TRBD1,TRBV9,TRBJ1-2,ASSAEHRGNYGYT
-,TRBV4-1,TRBJ1-6,ASSQVPRQENSPLH
TRBD1,TRBV15,TRBJ1-1,ATSRTTGAVEAF
-,TRBV5-1,TRBJ2-7,ASTAGSTYEQY
-,TRBV5-1,TRBJ2-3,ASRMARGEDTQY
-,TRBV18,TRBJ2-1,ASSPRNVNNEQF
TRBD2,TRBV7-9,TRBJ2-1,ASSTSGGNNEQF
-,TRBV15,TRBJ2-7,ATSRKRQPLGSHSYEQY
TRBD1,TRBV7-7,TRBJ2-5,ASSKTGGRETQY
-,TRBV21-1,TRBJ1-5,ASSPVGRRYSNQPQH
-,TRBV7-9,TRBJ2-3,ASSLVGPADTQY
-,TRBV28,TRBJ1-4,ASSGAYEKLF
-,TRBV6-4,TRBJ2-7,ASSGQGGPIYRSSYEQY
-,TRBV5-5,TRBJ2-7,ASSLRDPYEQY
-,TRBV11-3,TRBJ2-7,ASSHREYEQY
-,TRBV11-1,TRBJ2-5,ASSLGQGETQY